These T cell receptor beta chains were read from a single sample in a study of response to subunit inactivated influenza vaccine. Via MiXCR, TCRdb re-called the RT-PCR reads, giving one row per CDR3 protein. Of roughly 570,000 distinct CDR3 sequences in the sample, around 15% were seen once. The source material was PBMCs from blood, sampled 11 to 12 days after vaccination. These receptors came from a man aged 50 or older who received an inactivated influenza vaccine. The CDR3 runs from the conserved cysteine through the conserved F or W. The order of the fields is V gene, J gene, CDR3 protein.

>TRBV5-6|TRBJ1-5
CASSLGSVSNQPQHF
>TRBV6-5|TRBJ2-6
CASSSVGANVLTF
>TRBV3-1|TRBJ2-6
CASSLTLSGANVLTF
>TRBV4-3|TRBJ2-1
CASSQVLGTSGYNEQFF
>TRBV5-1|TRBJ1-5
CASSEGGGGDQPQHF
>TRBV6-2/TRBV6-3|TRBJ2-7
CASSTYRGSGLEQYF
>TRBV12-3/TRBV12-4|TRBJ2-5
CASSPLVAETQYF
>TRBV7-2|TRBJ2-5
CASSSTNRRRFQETQYF
>TRBV15|TRBJ2-7
CATSRGDSGSYEQYF
>TRBV15|TRBJ1-5
CATSRSDAGQGGGPQHF
>TRBV5-6|TRBJ2-3
CASRGTGRSRDTQYF
>TRBV28|TRBJ1-4
CASSLWGWREKLFF
>TRBV20-1|TRBJ2-3
CSATRMAGAGTDTQYF
>TRBV11-2|TRBJ2-1
CASSFGQGFEQFF
>TRBV6-5|TRBJ2-3
CASSSLLLDSTDTQYF
>TRBV5-1|TRBJ2-7
CASSLAGSRGTYEQYF
>TRBV4-1|TRBJ1-2
CASSPDESGYTF
>TRBV9|TRBJ1-1
CASSVAGNGEAFF
>TRBV6-7|TRBJ1-5
CASSYRRVRGGDQPQHF
>TRBV6-1|TRBJ1-5
CASSRQDRGQDQPQHF
>TRBV5-1|TRBJ2-7
CASSKGLAGGEQYF
>TRBV7-2|TRBJ2-3
CASSLDGFTDTQYF
>TRBV12-3/TRBV12-4|TRBJ2-1
CASTQGRGHNEQFF
>TRBV10-2|TRBJ1-6
CASRTPGSSYNSPLHF
>TRBV4-3|TRBJ2-1
CASSQDRASGAYNEQFF
>TRBV20-1|TRBJ2-5
CSASLAGGLKTQYF
>TRBV30|TRBJ2-2
CAWSVKGPGELFF
>TRBV5-1|TRBJ2-1
CASSLFGTGDSEQFF
>TRBV18|TRBJ2-2
CASSPAVLSGELFF
>TRBV4-2|TRBJ2-1
CASSQETSGYNEQFF
>TRBV4-3|TRBJ2-5
CASSQDFAGQETQYF
>TRBV20-1|TRBJ2-4
CSALRAGEFAKNIQYF
>TRBV29-1|TRBJ2-2
CSVLRTGTGLAGELFF
>TRBV20-1|TRBJ1-2
CSARQTGAYVGYTF
>TRBV5-1|TRBJ2-6
CASSALGTGGSGANVLTF
>TRBV12-3/TRBV12-4|TRBJ1-2
CASSLQGGYGYTF
>TRBV29-1|TRBJ2-7
CSVVLPSTGYEQYF
>TRBV3-1|TRBJ2-5
CASMRQPQETQYF
>TRBV27|TRBJ2-1
CASSERGKNANEQFF
>TRBV6-2/TRBV6-3|TRBJ2-2
CASSKAGFTGELFF
>TRBV24-1|TRBJ2-5
CATSDPGTRSSETQYF
>TRBV12-3/TRBV12-4|TRBJ2-5
CASTSDGEETQYF
>TRBV5-1|TRBJ2-1
CASSFSGDYNEQFF
>TRBV20-1|TRBJ2-2
CSARDYGGGNTGELFF
>TRBV6-1|TRBJ1-3
CASRVEGARGNTIYF
>TRBV12-3/TRBV12-4|TRBJ2-7
CASSLRRINPYEQYF
>TRBV15|TRBJ2-3
CATSRRAAASTDTQYF
>TRBV24-1|TRBJ1-1
CATSDPRQGNTEAFF
>TRBV4-3|TRBJ2-1
CASSQDPQDTYNEQFF
>TRBV5-1|TRBJ2-2
CASSLVVGTYFGELFF
>TRBV27|TRBJ2-3
CASSLLRDRDTDTQYF
>TRBV9|TRBJ2-1
CASSVDGFLGDEQFF